This T cell receptor (beta chain) originates from a study of blood T cells in healthy people across ages. Notes on the study in general: Naive CD4+ cell counts and diversity both ran higher in long-lived than in aged donors.

CDR1 and CDR2 from the germline V gene are LGHDT and YNNKEL (reference sequence). The CDR3 runs to 15 residues. A remark on this clonotype: Its target is not known.

Together with a sample-barcoded 5' primer, a J-beta primer mix was included in a second PCR lasting about 7 to 11 cycles. TCRdb analysed the 5' RACE reads with MiXCR anew, one entry per CDR3 protein. The sample has some 1.4 million distinct CDR3 sequences; 40% to 50% are singletons. Sample: blood. The chain joins TRBV3-1 to TRBJ2-5, with TRBD1 identical over 7 bases. The J call may be wrong; the DNA end is better matched by TRBJ2-7. The clonotype comes from a young woman in good health. CDR3 nucleotide sequence: TGTGCCAGCAGCCAAGTCGTCAAGGGGGCCGGCGAGCAGTACTTC. Translating gives CASSQVVKGAGEQYF.